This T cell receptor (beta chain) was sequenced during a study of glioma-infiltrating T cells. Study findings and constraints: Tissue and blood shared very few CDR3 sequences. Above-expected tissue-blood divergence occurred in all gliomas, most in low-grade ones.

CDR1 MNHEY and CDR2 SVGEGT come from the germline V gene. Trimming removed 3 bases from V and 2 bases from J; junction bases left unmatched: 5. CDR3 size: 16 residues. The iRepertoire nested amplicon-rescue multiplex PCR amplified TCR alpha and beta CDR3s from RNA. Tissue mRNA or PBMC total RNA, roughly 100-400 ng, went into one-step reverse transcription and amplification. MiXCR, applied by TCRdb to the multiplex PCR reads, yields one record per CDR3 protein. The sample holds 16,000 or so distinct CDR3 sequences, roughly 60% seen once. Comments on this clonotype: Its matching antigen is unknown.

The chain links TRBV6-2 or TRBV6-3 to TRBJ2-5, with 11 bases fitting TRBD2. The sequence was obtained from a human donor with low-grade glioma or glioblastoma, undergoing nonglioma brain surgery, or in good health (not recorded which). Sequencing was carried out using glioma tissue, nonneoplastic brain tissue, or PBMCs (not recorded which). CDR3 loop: CASSYSGRAPQETQYF. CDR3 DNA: TGTGCCAGCAGTTATAGCGGGAGGGCCCCACAAGAGACCCAGTACTTC.